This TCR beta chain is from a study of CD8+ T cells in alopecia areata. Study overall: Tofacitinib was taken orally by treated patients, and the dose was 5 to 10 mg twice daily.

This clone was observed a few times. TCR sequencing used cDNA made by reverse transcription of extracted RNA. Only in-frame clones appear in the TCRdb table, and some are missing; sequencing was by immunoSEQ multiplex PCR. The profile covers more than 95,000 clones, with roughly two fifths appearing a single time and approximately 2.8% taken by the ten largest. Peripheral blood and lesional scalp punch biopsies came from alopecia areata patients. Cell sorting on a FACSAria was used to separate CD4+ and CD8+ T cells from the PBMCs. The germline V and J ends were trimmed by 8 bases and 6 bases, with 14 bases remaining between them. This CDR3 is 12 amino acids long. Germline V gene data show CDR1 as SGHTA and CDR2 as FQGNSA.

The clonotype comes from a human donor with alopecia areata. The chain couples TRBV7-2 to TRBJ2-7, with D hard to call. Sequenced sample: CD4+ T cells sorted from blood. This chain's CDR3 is CASGPRVSEQYF. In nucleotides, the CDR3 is TGTGCCAGCGGGCCCAGAGTGAGCGAGCAGTACTTC.